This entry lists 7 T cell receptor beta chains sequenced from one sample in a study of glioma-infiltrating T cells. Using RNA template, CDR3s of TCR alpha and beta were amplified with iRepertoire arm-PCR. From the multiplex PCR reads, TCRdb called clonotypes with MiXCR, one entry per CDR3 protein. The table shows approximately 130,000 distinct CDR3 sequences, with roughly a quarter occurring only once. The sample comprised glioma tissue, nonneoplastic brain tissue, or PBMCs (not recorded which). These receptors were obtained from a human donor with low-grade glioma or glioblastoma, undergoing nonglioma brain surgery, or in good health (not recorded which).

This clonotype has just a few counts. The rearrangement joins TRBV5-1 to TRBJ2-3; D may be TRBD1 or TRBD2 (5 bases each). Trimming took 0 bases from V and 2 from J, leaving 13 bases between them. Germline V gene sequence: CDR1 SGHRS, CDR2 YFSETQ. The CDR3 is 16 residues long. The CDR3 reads CASSLDRRINTDTQYF. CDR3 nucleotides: TGCGCCAGCAGCTTGGACAGGAGGATTAACACAGATACGCAGTATTTT.

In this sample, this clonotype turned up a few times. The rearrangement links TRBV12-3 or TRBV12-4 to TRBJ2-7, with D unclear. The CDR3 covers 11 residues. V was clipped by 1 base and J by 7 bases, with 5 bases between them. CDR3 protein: CASSLGMEQYV. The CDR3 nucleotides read TGTGCCAGCAGTTTAGGGATGGAGCAGTACGTC.

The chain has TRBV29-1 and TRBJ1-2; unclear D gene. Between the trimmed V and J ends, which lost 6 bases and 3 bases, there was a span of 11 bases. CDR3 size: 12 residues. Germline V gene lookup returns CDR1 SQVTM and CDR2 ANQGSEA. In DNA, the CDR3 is TGCAGCGTGGGTGGACGGGACTATGGCTACACCTTC. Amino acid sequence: CSVGGRDYGYTF.

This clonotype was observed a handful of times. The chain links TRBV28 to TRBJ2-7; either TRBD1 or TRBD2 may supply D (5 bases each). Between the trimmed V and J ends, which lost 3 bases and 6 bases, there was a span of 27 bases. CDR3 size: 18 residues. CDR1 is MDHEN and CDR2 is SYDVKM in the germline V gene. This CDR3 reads CASSLIASAAGRVGEQYV. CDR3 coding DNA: TGTGCCAGCAGTTTGATCGCGTCGGCGGCGGGCAGGGTGGGCGAGCAGTACGTC.

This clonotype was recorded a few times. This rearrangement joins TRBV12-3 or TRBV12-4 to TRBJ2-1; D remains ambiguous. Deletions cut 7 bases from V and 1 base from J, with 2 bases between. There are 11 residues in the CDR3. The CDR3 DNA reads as TGTGCCAGCATTTCCTACAATGAGCAGTTCTTC. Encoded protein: CASISYNEQFF.

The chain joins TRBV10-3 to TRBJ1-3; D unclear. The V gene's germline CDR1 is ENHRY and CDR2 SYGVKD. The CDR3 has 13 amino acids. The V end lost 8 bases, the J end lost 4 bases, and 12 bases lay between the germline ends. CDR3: CAISATAGNTIYF. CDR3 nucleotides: TGTGCCATCTCGGCTACAGCCGGAAACACCATATATTTT.

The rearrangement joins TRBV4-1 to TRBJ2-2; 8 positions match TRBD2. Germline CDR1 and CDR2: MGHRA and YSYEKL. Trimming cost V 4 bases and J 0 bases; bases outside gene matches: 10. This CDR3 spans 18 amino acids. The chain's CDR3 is CASSPLALAVSNTGELFF. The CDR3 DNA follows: TGCGCCAGCAGCCCCTTGGCACTAGCGGTCTCGAACACCGGGGAGCTGTTTTTT.